The 14 T cell receptor beta chains presented below share a single source sample, sequenced in a study of vaccination and CD4 T cells after COVID-19. Each CDR3 protein gets one entry after TCRdb re-called the PCR reads with MiXCR. The sample has some 40,000 distinct CDR3 sequences, more than 35% seen once. As for time point: late sampling 161 to 241 days after vaccination in a few convalescent patients. Sequenced material: CD4+ T cells from blood, taken about 7 months after SARS-CoV-2 vaccination. The receptors here all came from a human donor who had recovered from COVID-19.

The chain recombines TRBV5-1 with TRBJ1-2; D gene uncertain. Trimming removed 0 bases at V and 1 base at J, with 4 bases between. The CDR3 runs 13 residues. Looked up from germline, CDR1 is SGHRS and CDR2 is YFSETQ. The CDR3 spells CASSLEGNYGYTF. Here the CDR3 DNA reads TGCGCCAGCAGCTTGGAGGGTAACTATGGCTACACCTTC.

A few counts support this clonotype. The chain employs TRBV20-1 and TRBJ2-2; D tentatively reads TRBD1 or TRBD2 (5 bases each). CDR3 length: 12 amino acids. Between the trimmed V and J ends, which lost 5 bases and 4 bases, there was a span of 8 bases. Germline CDR1 and CDR2: DFQATT and SNEGSKA (reference sequence). The CDR3 DNA follows: TGCAGTGCTCCGGGACCCACCGGGGAGCTGTTTTTT. Amino acid sequence: CSAPGPTGELFF.

This chain uses TRBV7-9 with TRBJ2-5, with a tentative D call TRBD1 (5 bases). V lost 3 bases to trimming and J lost 5 bases, with 19 bases between them. The V gene's germline CDR1 is SEHNR and CDR2 FQNEAQ (reference sequence). The CDR3 sequence is 16 residues long. The CDR3 region is CASSLIDSVEGETQYF. CDR3 bases: TGTGCCAGCAGCTTGATCGACAGCGTAGAAGGGGAGACCCAGTACTTC.

The CDR3 nucleotides read TGTGCCAGCAGATTGTTGGGACAGGGGAGTCATGAGCAGTTCTTC. Protein sequence: CASRLLGQGSHEQFF. The chain joins TRBV7-2 to TRBJ2-1, with 10 bases that match TRBD1. This CDR3 comprises 15 residues. Germline CDR1 reads SGHTA; CDR2 reads FQGNSA. The V and J ends lost 6 bases and 8 bases, in that order; junction bases with no gene match: 10.

This clonotype was detected only a few times. The chain is built from TRBV20-1 and TRBJ2-3; no clear D. Germline V CDR1 and CDR2: DFQATT, SNEGSKA (reference sequence). Deletions cut 0 bases from V and 3 bases from J, with 4 bases between. The CDR3 has 12 amino acids. The CDR3 protein is CSARDPTDTQYF. Here the CDR3 DNA reads TGCAGTGCTAGAGATCCGACAGATACGCAGTATTTT.

This chain links TRBV27 with TRBJ1-1; 12 positions agree with TRBD1. The CDR3 runs to 15 residues. CDR1 and CDR2 from the germline V gene are MNHEY and SMNVEV (reference sequence). Trimming took 5 bases from V and 6 from J; bases not matched to a gene: 7. The CDR3 DNA reads as TGTGCCAGCAGTACCCTCCGGGACAGGGGGCCTGAAGCTTTCTTT. This codes for CASSTLRDRGPEAFF.

The CDR3 spells CATGAVSGTETQYF. DNA of the CDR3: TGTGCCACCGGTGCCGTCAGCGGTACAGAGACCCAGTACTTC. The chain carries TRBV24-1 and TRBJ2-5, with a weak D call TRBD2 (5 bases). The CDR3 totals 14 residues. The V end lost 9 bases, the J end lost 4 bases, and 17 bases lay between the germline ends. Looked up from germline, CDR1 is KGHDR and CDR2 is SFDVKD.

V is TRBV24-1 and J is TRBJ1-2; tentatively, D is TRBD1 (6 bases). CDR1 and CDR2 (germline): KGHDR, SFDVKD. Trimming pared 5 bases from V and 3 bases from J, leaving 15 bases between. The CDR3 length is 15 residues. The CDR3 region has the DNA TGTGCCACCAGTGCGGGAACAGGGTGGGACTATGGCTACACCTTC. It codes for CATSAGTGWDYGYTF.

A few counts support this clonotype. The V gene is TRBV6-1, the J gene TRBJ2-3; TRBD1 is a possible D gene (6 bases). The germline V gene has CDR1 MNHNS and CDR2 SASEGT. This CDR3 contains 16 residues. V lost 3 bases to trimming and J lost 5 bases, with 18 bases between them. DNA for the CDR3: TGTGCCAGCAGTGACTGGGGACAAGGTGGCCGAGATACGCAGTATTTT. Its protein product is CASSDWGQGGRDTQYF.

This clonotype has a handful of counts. J is TRBJ2-3 and V is TRBV20-1, with 8 positions matching TRBD2. CDR3 length: 13 residues. Germline V gives CDR1 DFQATT, CDR2 SNEGSKA (reference sequence). V shed 3 bases, J shed 4 bases, and the junction held 3 bases outside the gene matches. As DNA, the CDR3 is TGCAGTGCTAGGACTAGCGTAGCAGATACGCAGTATTTT. Protein sequence: CSARTSVADTQYF.

The rearrangement links TRBV24-1 to TRBJ2-2; D is undetermined. The V gene lost 0 bases and the J gene lost 0 bases, with 13 bases spanning the gap. Per the germline V gene, CDR1 is KGHDR and CDR2 is SFDVKD. This CDR3 has 18 amino acids. The CDR3 DNA reads TGTGCCACCAGTGATTTGCACCCGACGCGGACGAACACCGGGGAGCTGTTTTTT. Its translation is CATSDLHPTRTNTGELFF.

This clonotype was seen a few times. The chain links TRBV11-1 to TRBJ2-1; D gene ambiguous. V lost 1 base and J 0 bases, leaving 10 bases between the germline ends. The germline CDR1 and CDR2 sequences are SGHAT and FQDESV (reference sequence). This CDR3 region has 16 residues. For the CDR3, the DNA is TGTGCCAGCAGCTTAGGGCTTTCAAGCTCCTACAATGAGCAGTTCTTC. It translates to CASSLGLSSSYNEQFF.

This clonotype was found a few times. V and J are TRBV20-1 and TRBJ2-1; D remains ambiguous. CDR3 length: 13 residues. CDR1 DFQATT and CDR2 SNEGSKA come from the germline V gene (reference sequence). Trimming shortened V by 3 bases and J by 4 bases, and 10 bases separated the two germline ends. This chain's CDR3 is CSASSPRYNEQFF. CDR3 DNA: TGCAGTGCTAGTAGTCCCCGTTACAATGAGCAGTTCTTC.

The rearrangement links TRBV28 to TRBJ1-2; D remains unclear. CDR3 length: 13 residues. The V and J ends lost 5 bases and 2 bases respectively, with 9 bases between them. Germline CDR1 is MDHEN and CDR2 is SYDVKM. The CDR3 nucleotides are TGTGCCAGCAGTCTCTACTTAAACTATGGCTACACCTTC. Residues: CASSLYLNYGYTF.